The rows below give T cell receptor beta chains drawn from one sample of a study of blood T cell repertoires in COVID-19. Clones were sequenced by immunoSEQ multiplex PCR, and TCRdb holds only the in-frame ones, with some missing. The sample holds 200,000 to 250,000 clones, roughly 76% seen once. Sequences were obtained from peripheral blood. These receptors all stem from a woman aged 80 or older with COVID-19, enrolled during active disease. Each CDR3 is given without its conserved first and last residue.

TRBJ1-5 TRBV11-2 ASSSQGASEQPQH
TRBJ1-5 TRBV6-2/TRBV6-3 ASSILRDRVQPQH
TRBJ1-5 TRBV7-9 ASSFTGPTPQH
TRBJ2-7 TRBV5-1 ASQIGGGYEQY
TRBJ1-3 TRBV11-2 ASSLEDRGRPRGTIY
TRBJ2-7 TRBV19 ASSPGQGPYEQY
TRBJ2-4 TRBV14 ASSQDGGLLNIQY
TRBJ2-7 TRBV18 ASSLNRQGDEQY
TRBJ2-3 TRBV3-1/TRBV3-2 ASSAWLNTQY
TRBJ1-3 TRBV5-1 ASSLGLQNSGNTIY
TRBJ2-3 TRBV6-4 ASSALGADTQY
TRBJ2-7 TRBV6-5 ASSYKGQDYEQY
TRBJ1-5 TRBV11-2 ASSLGGVSNQPQH
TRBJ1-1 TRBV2 ASRIHRGSEAF
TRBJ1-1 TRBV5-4 ASSLFDRAGTEAF
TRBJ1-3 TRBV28 ASLDSGNTIY
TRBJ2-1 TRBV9 ASSVGLAGSSYNEQF
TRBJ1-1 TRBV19 ASSIEGLMNTEAF
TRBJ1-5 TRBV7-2 ASSLEGSWNQPQH
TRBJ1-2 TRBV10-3 AISESFSGASNYGYT
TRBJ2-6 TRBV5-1 ASRPPTGGFGANVLT
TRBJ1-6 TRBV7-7 ATEEGVGSPLH
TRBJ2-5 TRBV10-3 ATNRGQETQY
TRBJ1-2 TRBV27 ASKLGRGSGYT
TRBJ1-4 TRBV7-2 ASSLGRDRLQGKLF
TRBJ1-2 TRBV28 ASSGRYYGYT
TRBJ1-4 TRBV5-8 ASSLVFNEKLF
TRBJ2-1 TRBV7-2 ASSITGDFYNEQF
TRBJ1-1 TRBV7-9 ASSQRTGADTEAF
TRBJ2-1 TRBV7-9 ASSSPDRRNEQF
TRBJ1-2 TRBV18 ASSPLALEAGYT
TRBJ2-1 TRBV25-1 ASSDPGLGGNEQF
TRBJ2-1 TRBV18 ASSPTAAVMQF
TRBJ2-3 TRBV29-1 SVEGWGSPPDTQY
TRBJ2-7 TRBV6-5 ASSYDSTSVSYEQY
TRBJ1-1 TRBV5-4 ASSPTGDRAEAF